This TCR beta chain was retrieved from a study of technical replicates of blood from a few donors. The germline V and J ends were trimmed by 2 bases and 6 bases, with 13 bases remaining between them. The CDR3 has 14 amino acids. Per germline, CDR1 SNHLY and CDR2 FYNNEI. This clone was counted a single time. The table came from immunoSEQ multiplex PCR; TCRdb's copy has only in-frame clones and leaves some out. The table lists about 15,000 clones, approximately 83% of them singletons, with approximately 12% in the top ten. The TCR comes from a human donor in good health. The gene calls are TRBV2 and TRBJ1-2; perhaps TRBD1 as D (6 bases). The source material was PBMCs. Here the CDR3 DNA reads TGTGCCAGCAGTGAATTCAGACAGGATGATGGCTACACCTTC. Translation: CASSEFRQDDGYTF.